This TCR beta chain is from a study of shared clonotypes between healthy human individuals. General study points: Relative to memory subsets, naive subsets generally showed larger estimated richness.

In the case of this clone: The antigen remains unidentified.

The germline V gene encodes CDR1 WNHNN and CDR2 SYGVQD (reference sequence). The CDR3 runs 15 residues. With 5 bases removed from V and 4 bases from J, the gap between germline ends came to 17 bases. It was into CD45RA+ naive and CD45RA-negative memory subsets that the CD4+ cells were split. Splitting of each subset's genomic DNA was done evenly across several immunoSEQ plates. Sequencing was performed with immunoSEQ multiplex PCR; in TCRdb, only in-frame clones are kept and a portion is missing. The profile covers about 2.4 million clones, with approximately 93% appearing a single time and roughly 0.39% taken by the ten largest.

This chain connects TRBV10-1 to TRBJ1-1; possibly TRBD1 for D (6 bases). This clonotype originated in a man younger than 35 in good health. Some clones in this sample may be carry-over from other donors' samples. Sequencing was performed on naive CD4+ T cells from PBMCs. Indicated subset: CD45RA+ positively selected. DNA for the CDR3: TGCGCCAGCAGTCCGGGACGGCGGGGGGCCACTGAAGCTTTCTTT. Encoded protein: CASSPGRRGATEAFF.